This T cell receptor beta chain was found in a study of blood T cells in healthy people across ages. General study points: Higher diversity, along with more naive CD4+ cells, distinguished long-lived donors from aged donors.

This clonotype was seen ten or more times. The target antigen is unknown. Every donor gave approximately 10 milliliters of peripheral blood. The use of a sample-barcoded 5' primer and a J-beta primer mix characterized a second PCR of about 6 to 12 cycles. Tagging of each cDNA molecule was performed by a template-switch adaptor with 12 random nucleotides. Every sample produced at least 2.5 million CDR3-containing paired-end reads. TCRdb called the 5' RACE reads again in MiXCR, with one record for every CDR3 protein. The sample has hundreds of thousands of distinct CDR3 sequences; about a third are singletons. V shed 4 bases and J shed 7 bases, with 14 bases lying between them. Per germline, CDR1 SGHTA and CDR2 FQGNSA. CDR3 length: 13 amino acids.

This chain links TRBV7-2 with TRBJ2-7; possible D gene TRBD2, 5 bases. The receptor was isolated from an elderly woman in good health. The source material was blood. CDR3 amino acids: CASSWSASGEQYF. CDR3 bases: TGTGCCAGCAGCTGGTCGGCGTCGGGAGAGCAGTACTTC.